This T cell receptor beta chain was obtained from a study of blood T cell repertoires in COVID-19 (dated by TCRdb to the early 2020s). A note on the overall study: Samples from collaborators originated in the United States, Italy and Spain and spanned both the acute and convalescent phases of COVID-19. The repertoires were made available in a free public database intended to serve as a resource for research on the immune response to SARS-CoV-2. The dataset comprised deeply sampled blood TCRbeta repertoires from subjects exposed to, actively infected with, or recovered from COVID-19. The material from the prospective study consisted of cDNA or gDNA derived from T cells, B-cell-depleted T cells, or PBMCs. The samples were drawn from the first 160 participants of the ongoing ImmuneRACE study and from some 1,300 subjects provided by 6 global collaborators. HLA class I and class II types, where available, came from metadata supplied by the sample provider rather than from assay-based typing. Sample metadata almost always included a de-identified subject ID, COVID-19 status, age in years and sex. The paper as a whole reports these results and caveats: Clinical and demographic metadata were provided uncurated, with the amount varying by source and participant.

The CDR3, from cysteine to phenylalanine, totals 15 residues. CDR3 DNA is the only sequence kept; it has 45 bases, read in frame from the first base. V loses 3 bases of germline sequence and J loses 1 base, and the interval between the two ends is 8 bases. The germline V gene provides CDR1 KGHDR and CDR2 SFDVKD. The immunoSEQ Assay, a bias-controlled multiplex PCR, was used to amplify TCRbeta CDR3 regions from genomic DNA. The paper's data handling went like this. The number of nucleated cells in each sample was estimated by amplification of reference gene primers within the assay. Sequence reads were collapsed and filtered to measure the absolute abundance of every unique TCRbeta CDR3 rearrangement. For each sample, productive Simpson clonality was calculated as the square root of Simpson's diversity index across productive rearrangements. Held by TCRdb, this immuneACCESS table contains in-frame sequences only and omits some clones. Under half of the omission traces to an unresolved V gene where checked; the cause of the rest is unknown. From that table come the V and J calls and clone size; the DNA was used to work out D and trimming. This sample lists roughly 320,000 clones; 85% were detected once. The ten largest clones represent 7.2% of the sample.

The collaborating institutions used their own protocols to collect whole blood in K2EDTA tubes. For TCRbeta analysis, collaborator samples were shipped as frozen whole blood, as isolated PBMCs, or as DNA extracted from either sample type. On this clone: Its specific antigen is unknown. Per-base quality was not reported, and no clone a single base away is much larger than it.

This sequence uses TRBV24-1 and TRBJ2-2; 5 matching bases give a weak D call of TRBD1. Source material: peripheral blood. The clonotype originates from a human donor in a cohort sampled during active COVID-19. In nucleotides, the sequence is TGTGCCACCAGTGATACCCAGGGGAACACCGGGGAGCTGTTTTTT. The resulting protein is CATSDTQGNTGELFF.